The table lists the clone carrying this T cell receptor (beta chain) with a count of one. What it binds is not known. This record comes from a study of blood T cells in healthy people across ages. Study-level results: Because sorting was not performed, PBMCs prevented conclusive naive versus antigen-experienced comparison.

Alongside a J-beta primer mix, a sample-barcoded 5' primer served in a second PCR lasting about 6 to 12 cycles. TCRdb re-called the 5' RACE reads through MiXCR, storing one row per CDR3 protein. The sample has almost 800,000 distinct CDR3 sequences; roughly 60% are singletons. Trimming removed 11 bases from V and 10 bases from J, with 15 bases in between. This CDR3 contains 11 residues. Germline assignment: CDR1 MNHEY and CDR2 SVGEGT. V usage is TRBV6-2 or TRBV6-3 and J usage is TRBJ2-1, with TRBD2 as a possible D gene (5 bases). Source material: blood. The TCR was taken from a man in his thirties or forties in good health. This CDR3 reads CASGYGSEQFF. The CDR3 DNA reads as TGTGCCTCGGGGTATGGGTCAGAGCAGTTCTTC.